The 28 T cell receptor beta chains listed next were all sequenced from one sample in a study of T cell responses to AZD1222 COVID-19 vaccine. Profiling relied on immunoSEQ multiplex PCR, and the TCRdb table lists in-frame clones only, not all of them. The table lists some 100,000 clones, around nine tenths of them singletons. This sample comprised peripheral blood, obtained 28 days after the second AZD1222 dose. The receptors derive from an adult who received the AZD1222 COVID-19 vaccine.

This chain uses TRBV6-5 with TRBJ1-5, with TRBD1 identical over 7 bases. The germline V gene has CDR1 MNHEY and CDR2 SVGAGI. V dropped 6 bases and J dropped 6; count of bases not matched to a gene: 8. The CDR3 loop spans 14 amino acids. The CDR3 DNA is TGTGCCAGCAGAGGGGGGACAGCCTTTCAGCCCCAGCATTTT. Encoded protein: CASRGGTAFQPQHF.

This chain connects TRBV11-3 to TRBJ2-7; D gene ambiguous. The germline V and J ends were trimmed by 2 bases and 3 bases, with 8 bases remaining between them. Looked up from germline, CDR1 is SGHNT and CDR2 is YENEEA. This CDR3 region has 13 residues. CDR3 sequence reads: CASSLSLGYEQYF. CDR3 DNA: TGTGCCAGCAGCTTAAGTCTTGGCTACGAGCAGTACTTC.

CDR3 sequence (DNA): TGTGCCAGCAGTTACGGGGGGGCTGGGGCCAACGTCCTGACTTTC. Translating it yields CASSYGGAGANVLTF. The rearrangement joins TRBV6-2 or TRBV6-3 to TRBJ2-6, with TRBD2 matching 7 bases. V shed 2 bases and J 2 bases; nucleotides not matched to a gene: 0. Germline CDR1 reads MNHEY; CDR2 reads SVGEGT. The CDR3 sequence is 15 residues long.

The V and J genes are TRBV7-2 and TRBJ2-5; D gene ambiguous. This CDR3 comprises 16 residues. The V end was cut by 5 bases, the J end by 4 bases, with 20 bases between. CDR1 and CDR2 (germline): SGHTA, FQGNSA. The CDR3 DNA reads as TGTGCCAGCAGCCGGCAAGGCCGGCGCCAAACAGAGACCCAGTACTTC. This sequence encodes CASSRQGRRQTETQYF.

The genes are TRBV7-2 and TRBJ2-5, with D tentatively TRBD2 (7 bases). V was pared by 2 bases and J by 1 base, with 14 bases between. The length of the CDR3 is 16 residues. In germline, CDR1 is SGHTA, CDR2 FQGNSA. CDR3 bases: TGTGCCAGCAGCTTATTGGCGGGGGCGGCCCAAGAGACCCAGTACTTC. This gives the protein CASSLLAGAAQETQYF.

This CDR3 reads CASSQAGNYEQYF. CDR3 DNA: TGCGCCAGCAGCCAGGCAGGGAACTACGAGCAGTACTTC. This chain connects TRBV4-3 to TRBJ2-7; TRBD1 might be the D (5 bases). This CDR3 spans 13 amino acids. The V and J ends lost 3 bases and 3 bases respectively, with 9 bases between them. Germline CDR1 LGHNA, CDR2 YSLEER.

There are a few counts of this clone. The chain recombines TRBV2 with TRBJ2-1, with 7 bases identical to TRBD2. The CDR3 has 16 residues. CDR1 and CDR2 (germline): SNHLY, FYNNEI. V lost 7 bases, J lost 0 bases, and 9 bases stayed unmatched. The CDR3 coding sequence is TGTGCCAGCATTGAGGGGCGGGGGAGCTCCTACAATGAGCAGTTCTTC. It is translated as CASIEGRGSSYNEQFF.

The V and J genes are TRBV15 and TRBJ1-3; tentatively, D is TRBD1 (6 bases). Germline V gene lookup returns CDR1 LNHNV and CDR2 YYDKDF (reference sequence). CDR3 size: 16 residues. Between the trimmed V and J ends, which lost 0 bases and 0 bases, there was a span of 9 bases. As DNA, the CDR3 is TGTGCCACCAGCAGAGACACAGGGAGCTCTGGAAACACCATATATTTT. Translation gives CATSRDTGSSGNTIYF.

The chain uses TRBV6-5 and TRBJ1-2; 7 positions match TRBD1. From germline, CDR1 is MNHEY and CDR2 SVGAGI. J gave up 5 bases and V 6 bases, and 9 bases lay outside the gene matches. The CDR3 is 14 residues long. The CDR3 spells CASRGDRVGYGYTF. The CDR3 coding sequence is TGTGCCAGCAGGGGCGACAGGGTTGGGTATGGCTACACCTTC.

This clone occurred a few times. The chain joins TRBV6-2 or TRBV6-3 to TRBJ2-3; a possible D gene is TRBD2 (5 bases). Trimming removed 2 bases from V and 2 bases from J, with 8 bases in between. Per germline, CDR1 MNHEY and CDR2 SVGEGT. The CDR3 sequence is 14 residues long. The CDR3 here is CASSYRDFTDTQYF. CDR3 nucleotides: TGTGCCAGCAGTTACCGGGATTTCACAGATACGCAGTATTTT.

The chain is built from TRBV6-2 or TRBV6-3 and TRBJ2-7; D gene uncertain. The V and J ends lost 5 bases and 3 bases respectively, with 5 bases between them. The germline gives CDR1 MNHEY, CDR2 SVGEGT. The CDR3 is made up of 11 amino acids. The CDR3 region has the DNA TGTGCCAGCAGTCTCGGCTACGAGCAGTACTTC. Amino acids: CASSLGYEQYF.

This chain uses TRBV15 with TRBJ1-5, with a weak D call TRBD1 (6 bases). Trimming pared 1 base from V and 4 bases from J, leaving 11 bases between. Germline CDR1 is LNHNV and CDR2 is YYDKDF (reference sequence). The CDR3 consists of 15 residues. This chain's CDR3 is CATSRVGQSNQPQHF. In DNA form, the CDR3 reads TGTGCCACCAGCAGAGTAGGACAGTCTAATCAGCCCCAGCATTTT. Filled out from reference TRBV15 and TRBJ1-5, the complete variable domain reads DAMVIQNPRYQVTQFGKPVTLSCSQTLNHNVMYWYQQKSSQAPKLLFHYYDKDFNNEADTPDNFQSRRPNTSFCFLDIRSPGLGDTAMYLCATSRVGQSNQPQHFGDGTRLSIL.

The chain employs TRBV4-3 and TRBJ2-6; D is ambiguous. The CDR3 sequence is 16 residues long. V shed 0 bases and J shed 0 bases, with 6 bases lying between them. CDR1 LGHNA and CDR2 YSLEER come from the germline V gene. The CDR3 reads CASSQESGSGANVLTF. The CDR3 nucleotides are TGCGCCAGCAGCCAAGAGTCCGGCTCTGGGGCCAACGTCCTGACTTTC.

The J gene is TRBJ1-2, the V gene TRBV10-1; D unclear. The V end lost 5 bases, the J end lost 8 bases, and 3 bases lay between the germline ends. Germline V lookup: CDR1 WNHNN, CDR2 SYGVQD (reference sequence). The CDR3 spans 9 residues. As DNA, the CDR3 is TGCGCCAGCAGTCGGGGCTACACCTTC. The encoded protein is CASSRGYTF.

The rearrangement links TRBV14 to TRBJ2-7, with no clear D. The CDR3 has 12 residues. The V and J ends lost 0 bases and 2 bases respectively, with 2 bases between them. Germline V gene lookup returns CDR1 SGHDN and CDR2 FVKESK. The CDR3 bases are TGTGCCAGCAGCCAAGATACCTACGAGCAGTACTTC. This sequence encodes CASSQDTYEQYF.

J is TRBJ1-2 and V is TRBV10-3; a weak D match, TRBD1 (5 bases). The CDR3 runs to 13 residues. V was clipped by 7 bases and J by 7 bases, with 16 bases between them. Germline values: CDR1 ENHRY, CDR2 SYGVKD. The CDR3 loop reads CAITPGRNSGYTF. CDR3 in DNA: TGTGCCATCACGCCGGGGCGTAATAGTGGCTACACCTTC.

This chain links TRBV18 with TRBJ2-1; 7 nucleotides line up with TRBD1. Trimming at V came to 3 bases and at J to 1 base, leaving 3 bases not matched to a gene. This CDR3 comprises 15 residues. Germline lookup yields CDR1 KGHSH and CDR2 LQKENI. The CDR3 region is CASSPPGQSYNEQFF. Written as DNA, the CDR3 is TGTGCCAGCTCACCCCCGGGACAGTCCTACAATGAGCAGTTCTTC.

The chain links TRBV7-2 to TRBJ1-1, with TRBD1 as a possible D gene (5 bases). V dropped 4 bases and J dropped 4 bases, with 13 bases sitting between them. Germline V gene sequence: CDR1 SGHTA, CDR2 FQGNSA. The CDR3 has 14 residues. CDR3 in amino acids: CASSSQGRSTEAFF. The CDR3 DNA sequence: TGTGCCAGCAGCTCTCAGGGTAGAAGCACTGAAGCTTTCTTT.

This chain uses TRBV5-3 with TRBJ1-1; D uncertain. TRBV5-3 is classed as an ORF, of uncertain function. Trimming took 4 bases from V and 4 from J, leaving 14 bases between them. The CDR3 contains 14 residues. The CDR3 bases are TGTGCCAGAAGCCGAGGAGGTTGGGCCACTGAAGCTTTCTTT. This translates into CARSRGGWATEAFF.

The chain recombines TRBV6-2 or TRBV6-3 with TRBJ2-5; D is possibly TRBD2 (6 bases). The V end was cut by 2 bases, the J end by 2 bases, with 12 bases between. CDR1 and CDR2 (germline): MNHEY, SVGEGT. The CDR3 extends over 15 amino acids. This CDR3 reads CASSYAAGMQETQYF. The CDR3 coding sequence is TGTGCCAGCAGTTACGCGGCGGGGATGCAAGAGACCCAGTACTTC.

In its sample, this clone was seen once. V and J are TRBV20-1 and TRBJ2-7, with D uncertain. There are 11 residues in the CDR3. Trimming left V 6 bases short and J 1 base short, with 7 bases between. Germline values: CDR1 DFQATT, CDR2 SNEGSKA (reference sequence). CDR3 bases: TGCAGTGCCGCCTTTTCCTACGAGCAGTACTTC. It codes for CSAAFSYEQYF.

This rearrangement joins TRBV18 to TRBJ1-5, with D perhaps matching TRBD1 (6 bases). The V and J ends lost 5 bases and 9 bases respectively, with 14 bases between them. CDR3 length: 13 residues. Germline CDR1 reads KGHSH; CDR2 reads LQKENI. In DNA form, the CDR3 reads TGTGCCAGCTCAGTTCCAGGGGCCAGGCCCCAGCATTTT. Its translation: CASSVPGARPQHF.

This clone was seen more than once but under ten times. Here the CDR3 DNA reads TGTGCCAGCACCCAGACCGACAGGGGCGGCGGGGAGCTGTTTTTT. Translated, it gives CASTQTDRGGGELFF. V and J are TRBV7-9 and TRBJ2-2, with TRBD1 identical over 8 bases. The CDR3 runs to 15 residues. Trimming removed 7 bases from V and 7 bases from J; junction bases left unmatched: 11. Germline assignment: CDR1 SEHNR and CDR2 FQNEAQ (reference sequence).

J is TRBJ2-7 and V is TRBV27; no firm D call. Looked up from germline, CDR1 is MNHEY and CDR2 is SMNVEV (reference sequence). Trimming took 6 bases from V and 1 from J, leaving 4 bases between them. The CDR3 is 11 amino acids. Here the CDR3 reads CASRGSYEQYF. The CDR3 nucleotides read TGTGCCAGCAGGGGTTCCTACGAGCAGTACTTC.

The J gene is TRBJ1-1, the V gene TRBV28; 8 nucleotides align to TRBD1. With 5 bases clipped from V and 11 bases from J, the junction kept 13 bases outside the gene matches. The CDR3 is 14 amino acids. In germline, CDR1 is MDHEN, CDR2 SYDVKM. The CDR3 region is CASSHGDRTLRAFF. CDR3 bases: TGTGCCAGCAGTCATGGGGACAGGACCCTTAGGGCTTTCTTT.

The chain uses TRBV7-9 and TRBJ2-7; 8 bases line up with TRBD2. Germline trimming cut 2 bases from V and 3 bases from J; bases unmatched to any gene: 15. The CDR3 runs 18 residues. Looked up from germline, CDR1 is SEHNR and CDR2 is FQNEAQ (reference sequence). DNA for the CDR3: TGTGCCAGCAGCTTATTTAAACTCAGACTAGCGCCAAACTACGAGCAGTACTTC. It encodes CASSLFKLRLAPNYEQYF.

This chain uses TRBV28 with TRBJ2-7; D assignment may be TRBD1 or TRBD2 (5 bases each). Trimming pared 9 bases from V and 0 bases from J, leaving 12 bases between. The CDR3 has 13 residues. Germline V gene sequence: CDR1 MDHEN, CDR2 SYDVKM. The CDR3 DNA sequence: TGTGCCAGTCGGGGACCCGCCTCCTACGAGCAGTACTTC. Translating it yields CASRGPASYEQYF.

The CDR3 nucleotides are TGTGCCAGCAGCGTAGTCCCGACCTACGAGCAGTACTTC. Protein: CASSVVPTYEQYF. J is TRBJ2-7 and V is TRBV9; D remains ambiguous. Germline V lookup: CDR1 SGDLS, CDR2 YYNGEE. This CDR3 spans 13 amino acids. V was shortened by 0 bases and J by 2 bases, with 6 bases between the two germline ends.